This note documents a single TCR beta chain sequence. The entry originates in a study of chemoradiotherapy in HPV16-positive cancers. Produced via immunoSEQ multiplex PCR; TCRdb's table is partial and in-frame only. The sample holds tens of thousands of clones, 93% seen once. From germline, CDR1 is ENHRY and CDR2 SYGVKD. The CDR3 loop spans 13 amino acids. The germline V and J ends were trimmed by 5 bases and 9 bases, with 17 bases remaining between them. This clonotype originated in a human donor with HPV-associated anogenital cancer. The chain carries TRBV10-3 and TRBJ2-7; D may be TRBD1 (6 bases). The material was blood, obtained from a patient who underwent chemoradiotherapy. The CDR3 spells CAISRTEGYGQYF. For the CDR3, the DNA is TGTGCCATCAGTCGGACAGAGGGGTATGGGCAGTACTTC.